Presented here are 32 T cell receptor beta chains from one specimen sequenced in a study of cytomegalovirus exposure and HLA in healthy donors. Primers: 60 Vbeta forward and 13 Jbeta reverse. Clones were read by immunoSEQ multiplex PCR, and TCRdb kept only the in-frame ones, dropping some. The data show under 200,000 clones, with 75% to 85% seen just once and roughly 6.7% held by the top ten. The sequencing sample was made of PBMCs. Source of these receptors: a man aged 50 to 60 in good health and CMV-seropositive.

The chain couples TRBV28 to TRBJ1-2, with unresolved D. V dropped 3 bases and J dropped 3 bases, with 8 bases sitting between them. This CDR3 is built from 13 residues. Germline assignment: CDR1 MDHEN and CDR2 SYDVKM. The CDR3 DNA is TGTGCCAGCAGTTTGAACGGAGACTATGGCTACACCTTC. Translation: CASSLNGDYGYTF.

Regarding this clone: Germline is not matched at one junction end, which may reflect a read error. The chain has TRBV7-6 and TRBJ2-2; the D is unclear. There are 17 residues in the CDR3. Germline assignment: CDR1 SGHVS and CDR2 FNYEAQ. The chain's CDR3 is CASSLASQRLNTEELFF. DNA for the CDR3: TGTGCCAGCAGCTTAGCTTCCCAGAGACTCAACACCGAGGAGCTGTTTTTT.

The chain uses TRBV7-9 and TRBJ2-1, with a tentative D call TRBD2 (6 bases). The CDR3 consists of 15 residues. V was shortened by 5 bases and J by 3 bases, with 14 bases between the two germline ends. CDR1 is SEHNR, CDR2 FQNEAQ, per germline (reference sequence). The CDR3 DNA reads as TGTGCCAGCAGCCCGCCGACCGGGGGCTACAATGAGCAGTTCTTC. Protein sequence: CASSPPTGGYNEQFF.

This clone occurred once. The chain employs TRBV5-6 and TRBJ1-2; 8 bases map to TRBD1. The CDR3 sequence is 13 residues long. After removal of 4 bases from V and 5 bases from J, the junction contained 4 bases not matched to a gene. The V gene's germline CDR1 is SGHDT and CDR2 YYEEEE. The CDR3 coding sequence is TGTGCCAGCAGCCTTCGGACAGGGTATGGCTACACCTTC. Its protein product is CASSLRTGYGYTF. Full variable domain (outside the CDR3, taken from reference TRBV5-6 and TRBJ1-2): DAGVTQSPTHLIKTRGQQVTLRCSPKSGHDTVSWYQQALGQGPQFIFQYYEEEERQRGNFPDRFSGHQFPNYSSELNVNALLLGDSALYLCASSLRTGYGYTFGSGTRLTVV.

This chain connects TRBV11-3 to TRBJ2-1, with 9 nucleotides matching TRBD2. The CDR3 is made up of 16 amino acids. The V gene's germline CDR1 is SGHNT and CDR2 YENEEA. V shed 5 bases and J 8 bases; nucleotides not matched to a gene: 13. The CDR3 loop reads CASSLRRLAGTDEQFF. The CDR3 region has the DNA TGTGCCAGCAGCCTCAGGAGGCTAGCGGGGACAGATGAGCAGTTCTTC.

This clone was detected once. This chain connects TRBV11-2 to TRBJ2-3; TRBD2 aligns across 10 bases. Germline assignment: CDR1 SGHAT and CDR2 FQNNGV. The CDR3 runs 16 residues. With 3 bases clipped from V and 2 bases from J, the junction kept 5 bases outside the gene matches. This chain's CDR3 is CASSLVAGGITDTQYF. The DNA of the CDR3 is TGTGCCAGCAGCTTGGTAGCGGGGGGCATCACAGATACGCAGTATTTT.

This clone was seen a single time. V usage is TRBV2 and J usage is TRBJ1-1; the D gene is possibly TRBD1 (6 bases). The CDR3 extends over 14 amino acids. Germline loops: CDR1 SNHLY, CDR2 FYNNEI. Trimming shortened V by 11 bases and J by 11 bases, and 27 bases separated the two germline ends. CDR3 protein: CASGSGTPLGLAFF. As DNA, the CDR3 is TGTGCCTCCGGGTCCGGGACACCTCTAGGGTTGGCTTTCTTT. The variable domain in full, completed from reference TRBV2 and TRBJ1-1, reads EPEVTQTPSHQVTQMGQEVILRCVPISNHLYFYWYRQILGQKVEFLVSFYNNEISEKSEIFDDQFSVERPDGSNFTLKIRSTKLEDSAMYFCASGSGTPLGLAFFGQGTRLTVV.

The gene calls are TRBV19 and TRBJ1-1; no firm D call. V was cut by 6 bases and J by 0 bases, with 8 bases left in between. CDR3 length: 13 residues. CDR1 is LNHDA and CDR2 is SQIVND in the germline V gene (reference sequence). CDR3 sequence reads: CASRWALNTEAFF. The DNA for the CDR3 is TGTGCCAGTAGGTGGGCCCTGAACACTGAAGCTTTCTTT.

There are a few counts of this clone. The chain carries TRBV9 and TRBJ1-5; D ambiguous. This CDR3 is built from 13 residues. With 3 bases removed from V and 6 bases from J, the gap between germline ends came to 10 bases. The germline V gene has CDR1 SGDLS and CDR2 YYNGEE. The CDR3 DNA is TGTGCCAGCAGCGAAACCCCAGGTCAGCCCCAGCATTTT. It encodes CASSETPGQPQHF.

The CDR3 protein is CASSLGWGGLTEAFF. The CDR3 DNA is TGTGCCAGCAGCTTAGGATGGGGGGGATTGACTGAAGCTTTCTTT. This chain joins TRBV11-3 and TRBJ1-1; tentative D call: TRBD1 (5 bases). Germline V gives CDR1 SGHNT, CDR2 YENEEA. This CDR3 is built from 15 residues. V was cut by 1 base and J by 5 bases, with 14 bases left in between. The full variable domain, its missing parts supplied by reference TRBV11-3 and TRBJ1-1, is EAGVVQSPRYKIIEKKQPVAFWCNPISGHNTLYWYLQNLGQGPELLIRYENEEAVDDSQLPKDRFSAERLKGVDSTLKIQPAELGDSAVYLCASSLGWGGLTEAFFGQGTRLTVV.

This clone was found once. The rearrangement links TRBV2 to TRBJ1-4; D remains unclear. V lost 4 bases and J 0 bases, leaving 6 bases between the germline ends. Germline V CDR1 and CDR2: SNHLY, FYNNEI. The CDR3 extends over 14 amino acids. CDR3 loop: CASSAPATNEKLFF. CDR3 DNA: TGTGCCAGCAGTGCGCCGGCAACTAATGAAAAACTGTTTTTT.

In DNA, the CDR3 is TGTGCCAGCAGTGAAGCGCAGGACAGAGAGAACACTGAAGCTTTCTTT. The encoded protein is CASSEAQDRENTEAFF. V and J are TRBV2 and TRBJ1-1, with D possibly matching TRBD1 (6 bases). The germline CDR1 and CDR2 sequences are SNHLY and FYNNEI. V was trimmed by 0 bases and J by 1 base, leaving 12 bases between them. This CDR3 region has 16 residues.

The chain joins TRBV4-1 to TRBJ2-1; the match to TRBD2 covers 15 bases. The length of the CDR3 is 21 residues. Germline trimming cut 4 bases from V and 0 bases from J; bases unmatched to any gene: 13. The V gene's germline CDR1 is MGHRA and CDR2 YSYEKL. The CDR3 spells CASSLPSGLAGGPSSYNEQFF. CDR3 sequence (DNA): TGCGCCAGCAGCCTACCGTCGGGACTAGCGGGAGGTCCGAGCTCCTACAATGAGCAGTTCTTC.

This chain uses TRBV19 with TRBJ2-3; D is undetermined. Deletions cut 6 bases from V and 3 bases from J, with 10 bases between. Germline CDR1 is LNHDA and CDR2 is SQIVND (reference sequence). CDR3 size: 13 residues. CDR3 sequence (DNA): TGTGCCAGTAGCCTTCGAGTGACAGATACGCAGTATTTT. Amino acids: CASSLRVTDTQYF.

The rearrangement links TRBV5-1 to TRBJ2-5, with D possibly TRBD2 on 5 matching bases. From germline, CDR1 is SGHRS and CDR2 YFSETQ. V shed 0 bases and J shed 3 bases, with 18 bases lying between them. The CDR3 consists of 17 residues. The CDR3 is CASSLGWSGVDKETQYF. Written as DNA, the CDR3 is TGCGCCAGCAGCTTGGGGTGGTCCGGGGTTGATAAAGAGACCCAGTACTTC.

The chain links TRBV6-5 to TRBJ2-3, with TRBD2 matching 11 bases. The CDR3 has 16 amino acids. V shed 3 bases and J 5 bases; nucleotides not matched to a gene: 7. Germline CDR1 reads MNHEY; CDR2 reads SVGAGI. DNA for the CDR3: TGTGCCAGCAGTTATAGCGGGGGGGCCGTCGGAGATACGCAGTATTTT. It translates to CASSYSGGAVGDTQYF.

The chain uses TRBV7-9 and TRBJ2-1; perhaps TRBD2 as D (7 bases). CDR1 and CDR2 from the germline V gene are SEHNR and FQNEAQ (reference sequence). V was cut by 4 bases and J by 4 bases, with 20 bases left in between. The CDR3 has 17 amino acids. The CDR3 sequence: CASSWVLQGGVYNEQFF. CDR3 bases: TGTGCCAGCAGCTGGGTCTTACAGGGAGGGGTATACAATGAGCAGTTCTTC. Full variable domain (remainder filled in from reference TRBV7-9 and TRBJ2-1): DTGVSQNPRHKITKRGQNVTFRCDPISEHNRLYWYRQTLGQGPEFLTYFQNEAQLEKSRLLSDRFSAERPKGSFSTLEIQRTEQGDSAMYLCASSWVLQGGVYNEQFFGPGTRLTVL.

This rearrangement joins TRBV5-1 to TRBJ2-2; TRBD1 might be the D (5 bases). V was trimmed by 2 bases and J by 8 bases, leaving 7 bases between them. The CDR3 covers 12 residues. Germline CDR1 SGHRS, CDR2 YFSETQ. This CDR3 reads CASSFKGGELFF. CDR3 coding DNA: TGCGCCAGCAGCTTTAAGGGGGGGGAGCTGTTTTTT.

The chain carries TRBV10-3 and TRBJ2-1; 11 nucleotides align to TRBD2. V shed 5 bases, J shed 8 bases, and the junction held 8 bases outside the gene matches. Per the germline V gene, CDR1 is ENHRY and CDR2 is SYGVKD. The CDR3 extends over 15 amino acids. The CDR3 bases are TGTGCCATCAGTAAACCACTAGCGGGAGTTTATGAGCAGTTCTTC. This codes for CAISKPLAGVYEQFF.

The rearrangement links TRBV4-1 to TRBJ2-7; TRBD1 agrees at 9 bases. In germline, CDR1 is MGHRA, CDR2 YSYEKL. The CDR3 extends over 16 amino acids. J gave up 0 bases and V 2 bases, and 5 bases lay outside the gene matches. The CDR3 is CASSQHTGGLSYEQYF. CDR3 sequence (DNA): TGCGCCAGCAGCCAACATACAGGGGGCCTCTCCTACGAGCAGTACTTC.

The rearrangement links TRBV5-4 to TRBJ2-1, with 9 bases matching TRBD2. Germline loops: CDR1 SGHNT, CDR2 YYREEE (reference sequence). Trimming removed 2 bases from V and 3 bases from J; junction bases left unmatched: 3. The CDR3 is made up of 15 amino acids. CDR3 DNA sequence: TGTGCCAGCAGCTTAGGGACTAGCAACTACAATGAGCAGTTCTTC. As protein: CASSLGTSNYNEQFF.

The V and J genes are TRBV7-8 and TRBJ1-5; unclear D gene. The V end lost 5 bases, the J end lost 3 bases, and 5 bases lay between the germline ends. The germline gives CDR1 SGHVS, CDR2 FQNEAQ. This CDR3 has 12 residues. This CDR3 reads CASSGNNQPQHF. CDR3 sequence (DNA): TGTGCCAGCAGCGGCAACAATCAGCCCCAGCATTTT.

The chain uses TRBV9 and TRBJ2-3, with 10 positions matching TRBD1. The germline V gene has CDR1 SGDLS and CDR2 YYNGEE. Trimming took 7 bases from V and 4 from J; bases not matched to a gene: 6. CDR3 size: 14 residues. The DNA of the CDR3 is TGTGCCAGCGCGGGGACAGGGGCCGCAGATACGCAGTATTTT. Its translation is CASAGTGAADTQYF. Combining the CDR3 with reference TRBV9 and TRBJ2-3 gives the whole variable domain DSGVTQTPKHLITATGQRVTLRCSPRSGDLSVYWYQQSLDQGLQFLIQYYNGEERAKGNILERFSAQQFPDLHSELNLSSLELGDSALYFCASAGTGAADTQYFGPGTRLTVL.

V is TRBV7-9 and J is TRBJ2-1; TRBD2 agrees at 8 bases. Trimming at V came to 2 bases and at J to 7 bases, leaving 16 bases not matched to a gene. The germline V gene encodes CDR1 SEHNR and CDR2 FQNEAQ (reference sequence). The CDR3 is made up of 18 amino acids. The DNA for the CDR3 is TGTGCCAGCAGCTTAAAGTTTAGGGTAGCGGGAAGGATAAATGAGCAGTTCTTC. Its protein product is CASSLKFRVAGRINEQFF.

The rearrangement links TRBV5-1 to TRBJ1-1; D possibly corresponds to TRBD1 (6 bases). Germline V gene data show CDR1 as SGHRS and CDR2 as YFSETQ. The CDR3 contains 16 residues. V was trimmed by 0 bases and J by 6 bases, leaving 18 bases between them. The CDR3 loop reads CASSLEPRQVPSEAFF. CDR3 sequence (DNA): TGCGCCAGCAGCTTGGAGCCCAGACAGGTTCCCTCTGAAGCTTTCTTT.

The chain links TRBV5-1 to TRBJ1-1; 8 bases map to TRBD1. The germline CDR1 and CDR2 sequences are SGHRS and YFSETQ. The CDR3 sequence is 14 residues long. After removal of 5 bases from V and 2 bases from J, the junction contained 5 bases not matched to a gene. The CDR3 sequence is CASSLQGGNTEAFF. The CDR3 nucleotides are TGCGCCAGCAGTTTACAGGGGGGTAACACTGAAGCTTTCTTT. Full variable domain (rest looked up from reference TRBV5-1 and TRBJ1-1): KAGVTQTPRYLIKTRGQQVTLSCSPISGHRSVSWYQQTPGQGLQFLFEYFSETQRNKGNFPGRFSGRQFSNSRSEMNVSTLELGDSALYLCASSLQGGNTEAFFGQGTRLTVV.

The chain couples TRBV6-5 to TRBJ2-5; 7 bases match TRBD1. Germline loops: CDR1 MNHEY, CDR2 SVGAGI. The CDR3 totals 13 residues. Trimming cost V 2 bases and J 5 bases; bases outside gene matches: 2. DNA of the CDR3: TGTGCCAGCAGTTACAGCAGGGGGGAGACCCAGTACTTC. Translation gives CASSYSRGETQYF.

The chain links TRBV2 to TRBJ2-1, with 7 bases that match TRBD1. The CDR3 consists of 15 residues. Unmatched junction bases numbered 6, after V lost 3 bases and J lost 4 bases. CDR1 SNHLY and CDR2 FYNNEI come from the germline V gene. The CDR3 DNA reads TGTGCCAGCAGTGAGAAGGGGACAGTTTACAATGAGCAGTTCTTC. Translating it yields CASSEKGTVYNEQFF.

This chain links TRBV5-1 with TRBJ1-5; D possibly corresponds to TRBD1 (6 bases). CDR3 length: 13 residues. Trimming took off 0 bases at V and 7 bases at J, with 8 bases between the two ends. Germline CDR1 is SGHRS and CDR2 is YFSETQ. Here the CDR3 DNA reads TGCGCCAGCAGCTTGGGCCAGGGGCAGCCCCAGCATTTT. This translates into CASSLGQGQPQHF.

The rearrangement uses TRBV6-5 and TRBJ2-3; maybe TRBD2 (5 bases). V was trimmed by 5 bases and J by 6 bases, leaving 15 bases between them. The germline V gene has CDR1 MNHEY and CDR2 SVGAGI. The CDR3 is 14 residues long. The CDR3 DNA sequence: TGTGCCAGCAGTAAGCGGTCTTACGGGGATACGCAGTATTTT. It encodes CASSKRSYGDTQYF.

The rearrangement joins TRBV4-1 to TRBJ1-4, with D unresolved. V was clipped by 5 bases and J by 8 bases, with 18 bases between them. CDR3 length equals 15 residues. The germline gives CDR1 MGHRA, CDR2 YSYEKL. CDR3 protein: CASSDRAGGEEKLFF. CDR3 coding DNA: TGCGCCAGCAGCGATCGGGCGGGCGGAGAAGAAAAACTGTTTTTT.

The chain carries TRBV18 and TRBJ2-3; 7 positions match TRBD2. Germline CDR1 is KGHSH and CDR2 is LQKENI. Trimming took 3 bases from V and 1 from J; bases not matched to a gene: 4. The CDR3 spans 15 residues. The CDR3 reads CASSPTSARTDTQYF. As DNA, the CDR3 is TGTGCCAGCTCACCTACTAGCGCCCGCACAGATACGCAGTATTTT.